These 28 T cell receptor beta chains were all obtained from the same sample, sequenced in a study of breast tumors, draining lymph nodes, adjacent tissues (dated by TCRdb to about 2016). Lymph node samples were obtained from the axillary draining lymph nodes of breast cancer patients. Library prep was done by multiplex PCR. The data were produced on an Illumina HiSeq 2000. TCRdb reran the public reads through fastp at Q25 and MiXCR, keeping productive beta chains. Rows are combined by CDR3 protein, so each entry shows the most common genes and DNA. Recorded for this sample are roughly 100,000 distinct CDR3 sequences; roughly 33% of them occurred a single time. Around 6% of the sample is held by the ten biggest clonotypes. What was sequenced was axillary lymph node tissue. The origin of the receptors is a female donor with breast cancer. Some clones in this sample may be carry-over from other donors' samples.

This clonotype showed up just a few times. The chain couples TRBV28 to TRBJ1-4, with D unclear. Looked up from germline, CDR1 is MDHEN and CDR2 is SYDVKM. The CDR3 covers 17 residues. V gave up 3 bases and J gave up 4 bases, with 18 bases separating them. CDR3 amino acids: CASSFLQLGRGNEKLFF. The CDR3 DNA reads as TGTGCCAGCAGTTTCCTCCAATTGGGTCGGGGTAATGAAAAACTGTTTTTT.

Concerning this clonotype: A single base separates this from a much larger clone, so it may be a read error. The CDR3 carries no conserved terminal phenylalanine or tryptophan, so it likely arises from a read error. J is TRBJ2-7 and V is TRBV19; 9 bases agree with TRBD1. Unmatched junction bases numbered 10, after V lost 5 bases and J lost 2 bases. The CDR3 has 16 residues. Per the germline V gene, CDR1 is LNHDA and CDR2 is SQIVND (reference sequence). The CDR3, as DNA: TGTGCCAGTAGTGCTACACAGGGGGCGCATCCCTACGAGCAGTACTCC. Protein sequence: CASSATQGAHPYEQYS.

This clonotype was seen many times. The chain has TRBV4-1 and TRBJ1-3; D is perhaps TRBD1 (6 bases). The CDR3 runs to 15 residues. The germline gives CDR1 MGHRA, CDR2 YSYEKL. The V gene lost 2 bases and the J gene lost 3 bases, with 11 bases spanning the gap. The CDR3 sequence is CASSQRTGFGNTIYF. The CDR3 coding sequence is TGCGCCAGCAGCCAACGAACAGGGTTTGGAAACACCATATATTTT.

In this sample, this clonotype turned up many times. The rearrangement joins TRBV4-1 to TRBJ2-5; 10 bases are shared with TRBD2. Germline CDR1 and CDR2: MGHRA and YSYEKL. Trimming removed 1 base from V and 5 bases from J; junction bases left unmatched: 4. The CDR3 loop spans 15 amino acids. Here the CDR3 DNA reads TGCGCCAGCAGCCAAGTAGCGGGGGGAGGGGAGACCCAGTACTTC. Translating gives CASSQVAGGGETQYF.

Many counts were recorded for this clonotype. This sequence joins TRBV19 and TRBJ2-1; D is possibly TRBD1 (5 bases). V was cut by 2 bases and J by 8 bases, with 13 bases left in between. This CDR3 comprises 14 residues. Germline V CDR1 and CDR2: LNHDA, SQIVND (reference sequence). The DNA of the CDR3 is TGTGCCAGTAGTATACAGGGATGGCTGGATGAGCAGTTCTTC. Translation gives CASSIQGWLDEQFF. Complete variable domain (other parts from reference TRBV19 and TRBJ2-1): DGGITQSPKYLFRKEGQNVTLSCEQNLNHDAMYWYRQDPGQGLRLIYYSQIVNDFQKGDIAEGYSVSREKKESFPLTVTSAQKNPTAFYLCASSIQGWLDEQFFGPGTRLTVL.

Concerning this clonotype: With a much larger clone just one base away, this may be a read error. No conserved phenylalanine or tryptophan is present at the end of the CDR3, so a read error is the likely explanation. The DNA of the CDR3 is TGTGCCAGCAGCCTTGCAGGGAATAGTGAGCAGTTCTCC. This gives the protein CASSLAGNSEQFS. The rearrangement uses TRBV14 and TRBJ2-1; D may be TRBD1 (5 bases). V lost 4 bases and J lost 9, with 13 bases in between. The germline gives CDR1 SGHDN, CDR2 FVKESK. CDR3 size: 13 residues.

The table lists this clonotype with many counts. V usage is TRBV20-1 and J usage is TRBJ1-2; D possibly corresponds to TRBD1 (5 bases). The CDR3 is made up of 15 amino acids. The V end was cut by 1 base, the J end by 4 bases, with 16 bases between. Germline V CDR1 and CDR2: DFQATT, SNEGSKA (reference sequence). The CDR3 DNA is TGCAGTGCTAGAGCGCCGACAGATATTTTCTATGGCTACACCTTC. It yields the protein CSARAPTDIFYGYTF.

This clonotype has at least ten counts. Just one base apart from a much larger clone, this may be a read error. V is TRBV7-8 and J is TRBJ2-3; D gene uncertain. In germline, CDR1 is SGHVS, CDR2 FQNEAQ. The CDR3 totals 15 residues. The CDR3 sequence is CASSLGSHSTDMQYF. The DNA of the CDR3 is TGTGCCAGCAGCTTGGGCAGCCATAGCACAGATATGCAGTATTTT. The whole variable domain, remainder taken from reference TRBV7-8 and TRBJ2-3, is GAGVSQSPRYKVAKRGQDVALRCDPISGHVSLFWYQQALGQGPEFLTYFQNEAQLDKSGLPSDRFFAERPEGSVSTLKIQRTQQEDSAVYLCASSLGSHSTDMQYFGPGTRLTVL.

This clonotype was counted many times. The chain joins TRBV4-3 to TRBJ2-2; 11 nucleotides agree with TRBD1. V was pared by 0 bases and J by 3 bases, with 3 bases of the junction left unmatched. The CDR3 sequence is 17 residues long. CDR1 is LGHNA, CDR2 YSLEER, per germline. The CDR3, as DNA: TGCGCCAGCAGCCAAGAAGGACAGGGGGCTTACACCGGGGAGCTGTTTTTT. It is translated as CASSQEGQGAYTGELFF.

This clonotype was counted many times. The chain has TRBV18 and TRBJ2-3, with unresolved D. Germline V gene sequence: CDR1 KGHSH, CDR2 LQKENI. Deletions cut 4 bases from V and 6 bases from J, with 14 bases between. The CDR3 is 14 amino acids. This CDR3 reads CASSQSPLEDTQYF. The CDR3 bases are TGTGCCAGCTCACAGTCCCCGCTCGAGGATACGCAGTATTTT.

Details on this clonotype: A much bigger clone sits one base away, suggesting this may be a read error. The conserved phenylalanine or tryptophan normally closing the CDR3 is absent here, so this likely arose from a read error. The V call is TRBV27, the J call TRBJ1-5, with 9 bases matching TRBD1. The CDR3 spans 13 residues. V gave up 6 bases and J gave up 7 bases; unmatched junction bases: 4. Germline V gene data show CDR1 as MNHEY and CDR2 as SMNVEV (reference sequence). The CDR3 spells CASSDRGVQPQHY. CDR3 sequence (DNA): TGTGCCAGCAGCGACAGGGGGGTACAGCCCCAGCATTAT.

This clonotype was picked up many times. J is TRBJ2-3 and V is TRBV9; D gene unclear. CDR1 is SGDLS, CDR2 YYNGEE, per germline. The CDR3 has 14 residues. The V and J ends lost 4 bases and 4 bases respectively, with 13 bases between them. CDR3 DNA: TGTGCCAGCAGCCTTGACGTAGTTGCAGATACGCAGTATTTT. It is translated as CASSLDVVADTQYF.

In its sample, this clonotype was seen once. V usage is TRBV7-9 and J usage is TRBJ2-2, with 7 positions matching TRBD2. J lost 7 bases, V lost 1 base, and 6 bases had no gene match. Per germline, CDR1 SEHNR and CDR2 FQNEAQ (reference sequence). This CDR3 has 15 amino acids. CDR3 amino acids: CASSLGGRAIGELFF. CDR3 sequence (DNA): TGTGCCAGCAGCTTAGGAGGGAGGGCCATCGGGGAGCTGTTTTTT.

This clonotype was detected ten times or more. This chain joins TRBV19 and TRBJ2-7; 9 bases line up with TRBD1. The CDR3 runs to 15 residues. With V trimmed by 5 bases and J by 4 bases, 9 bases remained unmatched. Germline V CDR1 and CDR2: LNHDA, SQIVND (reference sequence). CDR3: CASSWATGGAYEQYF. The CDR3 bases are TGTGCCAGTAGTTGGGCGACAGGGGGTGCGTACGAGCAGTACTTC.

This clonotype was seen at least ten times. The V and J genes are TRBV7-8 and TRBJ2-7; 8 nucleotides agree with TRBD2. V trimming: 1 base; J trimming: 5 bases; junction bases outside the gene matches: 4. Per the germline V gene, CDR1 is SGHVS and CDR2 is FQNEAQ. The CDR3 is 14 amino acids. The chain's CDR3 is CASSLESGGHEQYF. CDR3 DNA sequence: TGTGCCAGCAGCTTAGAAAGCGGGGGCCACGAGCAGTACTTC. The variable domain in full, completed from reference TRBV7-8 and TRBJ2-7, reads GAGVSQSPRYKVAKRGQDVALRCDPISGHVSLFWYQQALGQGPEFLTYFQNEAQLDKSGLPSDRFFAERPEGSVSTLKIQRTQQEDSAVYLCASSLESGGHEQYFGPGTRLTVT.

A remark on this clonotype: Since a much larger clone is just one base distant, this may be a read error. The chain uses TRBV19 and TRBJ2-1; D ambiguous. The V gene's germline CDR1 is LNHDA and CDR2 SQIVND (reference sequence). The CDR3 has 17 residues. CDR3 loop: CASSSPRTRGSYNEQSF. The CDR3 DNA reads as TGTGCCAGTAGTAGCCCCAGAACACGCGGCTCCTACAATGAGCAGTCCTTC.

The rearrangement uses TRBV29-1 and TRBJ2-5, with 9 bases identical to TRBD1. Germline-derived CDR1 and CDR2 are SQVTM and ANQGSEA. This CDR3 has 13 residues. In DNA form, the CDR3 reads TGCAGTGAGAAGGGGACAGGGTTAGAGACCCAGTACTTC. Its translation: CSEKGTGLETQYF.

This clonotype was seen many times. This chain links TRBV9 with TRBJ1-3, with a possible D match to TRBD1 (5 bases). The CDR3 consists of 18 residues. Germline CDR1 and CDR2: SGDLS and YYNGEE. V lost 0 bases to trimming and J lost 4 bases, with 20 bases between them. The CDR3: CASSVGAAMAGPGNTIYF. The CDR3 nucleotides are TGTGCCAGCAGCGTAGGGGCCGCGATGGCAGGGCCCGGAAACACCATATATTTT.

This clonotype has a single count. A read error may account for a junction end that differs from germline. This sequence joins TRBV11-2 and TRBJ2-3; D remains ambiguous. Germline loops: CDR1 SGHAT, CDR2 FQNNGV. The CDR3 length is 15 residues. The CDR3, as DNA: TGTGCCAGCGCTGACCGGTTGCGGACCACAGATACGCGGTACTTT. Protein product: CASADRLRTTDTRYF.

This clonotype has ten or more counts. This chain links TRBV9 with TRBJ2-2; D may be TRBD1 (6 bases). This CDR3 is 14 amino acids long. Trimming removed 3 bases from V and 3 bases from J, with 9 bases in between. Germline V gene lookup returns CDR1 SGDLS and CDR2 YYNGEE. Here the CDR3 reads CASSATGYTGELFF. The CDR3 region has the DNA TGTGCCAGCAGCGCCACAGGGTACACCGGGGAGCTGTTTTTT.

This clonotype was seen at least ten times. CDR3 coding DNA: TGTGCCAGTAGTATAGGACAGGGGATGTCCTATGGCTACACCTTC. Residues: CASSIGQGMSYGYTF. The gene calls are TRBV19 and TRBJ1-2, with TRBD1 matching over 8 bases. V was clipped by 1 base and J by 4 bases; unmatched bases: 5. CDR3 length: 15 residues. Germline V gene data show CDR1 as LNHDA and CDR2 as SQIVND (reference sequence). The full variable domain, its missing parts supplied by reference TRBV19 and TRBJ1-2, is DGGITQSPKYLFRKEGQNVTLSCEQNLNHDAMYWYRQDPGQGLRLIYYSQIVNDFQKGDIAEGYSVSREKKESFPLTVTSAQKNPTAFYLCASSIGQGMSYGYTFGSGTRLTVV.

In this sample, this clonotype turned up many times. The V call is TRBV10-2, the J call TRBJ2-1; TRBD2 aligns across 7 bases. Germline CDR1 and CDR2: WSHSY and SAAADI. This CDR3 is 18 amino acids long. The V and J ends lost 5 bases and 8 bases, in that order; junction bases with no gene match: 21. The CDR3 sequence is CASSMKIAGEISWDEQFF. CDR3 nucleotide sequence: TGCGCCAGCAGTATGAAAATCGCGGGGGAAATTAGTTGGGATGAGCAGTTCTTC.

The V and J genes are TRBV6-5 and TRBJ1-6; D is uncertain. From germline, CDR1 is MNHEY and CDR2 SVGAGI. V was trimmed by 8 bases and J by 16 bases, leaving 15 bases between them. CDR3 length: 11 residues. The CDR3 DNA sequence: TGTGCCAGCTTTCCACGGGCCCGACTCCACTTT. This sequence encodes CASFPRARLHF.

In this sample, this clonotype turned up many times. The CDR3: CASSLGFASPRTDTQYF. The CDR3 DNA follows: TGTGCCAGCAGCTTGGGATTTGCTTCGCCGCGCACAGATACGCAGTATTTT. J is TRBJ2-3 and V is TRBV5-8, with D unresolved. The ends were cut back, 0 bases at V and 1 base at J, with 15 bases in the middle. The CDR3 spans 17 residues. CDR1 and CDR2 (germline): SGHTS, YDEGEE.

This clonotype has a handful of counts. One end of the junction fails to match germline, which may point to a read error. As DNA, the CDR3 is TGTGCCAGCAGCATCGCGGGGAAAAGGGAGACCCAGAACTTC. Translation: CASSIAGKRETQNF. The rearrangement joins TRBV9 to TRBJ2-5, with a weak D call TRBD2 (6 bases). Germline CDR1 SGDLS, CDR2 YYNGEE. The CDR3 runs to 14 residues.

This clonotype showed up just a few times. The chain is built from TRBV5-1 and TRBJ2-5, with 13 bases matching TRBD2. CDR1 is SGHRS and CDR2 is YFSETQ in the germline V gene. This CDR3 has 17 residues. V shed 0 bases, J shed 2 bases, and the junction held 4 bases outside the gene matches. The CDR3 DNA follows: TGCGCCAGCAGCTTGGCCGGGACTAGCGGGGCACAAGAGACCCAGTACTTC. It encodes CASSLAGTSGAQETQYF.

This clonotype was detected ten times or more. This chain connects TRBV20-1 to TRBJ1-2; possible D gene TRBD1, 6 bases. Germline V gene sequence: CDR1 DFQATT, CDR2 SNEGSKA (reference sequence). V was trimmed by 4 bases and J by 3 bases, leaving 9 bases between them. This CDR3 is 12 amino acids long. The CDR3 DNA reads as TGCAGTGCTATACAGGGCGACTATGGCTACACCTTC. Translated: CSAIQGDYGYTF.

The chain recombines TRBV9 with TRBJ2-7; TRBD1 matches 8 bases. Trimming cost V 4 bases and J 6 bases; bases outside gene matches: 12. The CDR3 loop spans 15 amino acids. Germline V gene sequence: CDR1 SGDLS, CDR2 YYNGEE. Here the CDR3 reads CASSKLLAQGVEQYF. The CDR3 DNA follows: TGTGCCAGCAGCAAACTATTAGCACAGGGGGTCGAGCAGTACTTC.